This TCR beta chain appears in the sequencing data of a study of blood T cells in healthy people across ages. A second about 7 to 12 cycle PCR used barcoded and J-beta primers. TCRdb reprocessed the 5' RACE reads via MiXCR and lists one record per CDR3 protein. The table includes 1 million or so distinct CDR3 sequences, roughly a quarter detected once. Per germline, CDR1 DFQATT and CDR2 SNEGSKA (reference sequence). V lost 4 bases to trimming and J lost 4 bases; unmatched junction nucleotides: 9. The CDR3 contains 15 residues. Study-level findings and limits: While age rose, TCR beta diversity per million T cells dropped in a roughly linear way.

A remark on this clonotype: Its antigen remains unknown.

These records were also assigned to another study, of T cells of mothers and their children.

Sequencing was performed on blood. The source of this sequence is a girl aged 2-10 years in good health. The chain couples TRBV20-1 to TRBJ2-3; 9 positions agree with TRBD2. This CDR3 reads CSANSYSGSPDTQYF. Here the CDR3 DNA reads TGCAGTGCTAATTCCTATAGCGGGAGCCCAGATACGCAGTATTTT.